The rows below give T cell receptor delta chains drawn from one sample of a study of gammadelta T cells in human blood. TCRdb re-called the RT-PCR reads with CATT. The data contain 850 to 1,000 delta-chain clones, 20% to 25% of them singletons. The sample taken for sequencing was Vgamma9Vdelta2 gamma-delta T cells from fetal blood. These TCRs come from a human fetus. The CDR3 runs from the conserved cysteine through the conserved F or W. The order of the fields is J gene, V gene, D gene, clone size, CDR3 protein, CDR3 DNA. The D gene is left open where the match is weak. Some rows have no size entry. The others give once, few or many, or a class for an expanded clone.

TRDJ2 | TRDV2 | TRDD3 | NA | CACDALLGDTGAAQLFF | TGTGCCTGTGACGCACTACTGGGGGATACAGGGGCAGCACAACTCTTCTTT
TRDJ3 | TRDV2 | TRDD3 | medium-sized | CACDTGDTWDTRQMFF | TGTGCCTGTGACACGGGGGATACCTGGGACACCCGACAGATGTTTTTC
TRDJ3 | TRDV2 | NA | medium-sized | CACDTWGPPGPWDTRQMFF | TGTGCCTGTGACACCTGGGGGCCGCCTGGCCCCTGGGACACCCGACAGATGTTTTTC
TRDJ3 | TRDV2 | TRDD3 | large | CACDTVRGISSWDTRQMFF | TGTGCCTGTGACACCGTAAGGGGGATAAGCTCCTGGGACACCCGACAGATGTTTTTC
TRDJ3 | TRDV2 | TRDD3 | medium-sized | CACDTLGDTWDTRQMFF | TGTGCCTGTGACACGCTGGGGGATACCTGGGACACCCGACAGATGTTTTTC
TRDJ3 | TRDV2 | TRDD3 | medium-sized | CACDTADHWGIFSWDTRQMFF | TGTGCCTGTGACACCGCGGACCACTGGGGGATATTCTCCTGGGACACCCGACAGATGTTTTTC
TRDJ2 | TRDV2 | TRDD3 | large | CACTGVLTAQLFF | TGTGCCTGTACTGGGGTTTTGACAGCACAACTCTTCTTT
TRDJ1 | TRDV2 | NA | medium-sized | CACDTDKLIF | TGTGCCTGTGACACCGATAAACTCATCTTT
TRDJ3 | TRDV2 | TRDD3 | large | CACDTAGGYWDTRQMFF | TGTGCCTGTGACACCGCTGGGGGATACTGGGACACCCGACAGATGTTTTTC
TRDJ3 | TRDV2 | TRDD3 | large | CACDTGDTWDTRQMFF | TGTGCCTGTGACACCGGGGATACCTGGGACACCCGACAGATGTTTTTC
TRDJ3 | TRDV2 | TRDD3 | large | CACDTGFLGDTLSSWDTRQMFF | TGTGCCTGTGACACGGGCTTTCTGGGGGATACCTTGAGCTCCTGGGACACCCGACAGATGTTTTTC
TRDJ3 | TRDV2 | TRDD3 | few | CACDTGGYADSWDTRQMFF | TGTGCCTGTGACACTGGGGGATACGCGGACTCCTGGGACACCCGACAGATGTTTTTC
TRDJ2 | TRDV2 | TRDD3 | large | CACDPLLGDTKRGTAQLFF | TGTGCCTGTGACCCCTTACTGGGGGATACGAAACGGGGGACAGCACAACTCTTCTTT
TRDJ3 | TRDV2 | TRDD3 | medium-sized | CACDTVGDTRQMFF | TGTGCCTGTGACACCGTGGGGGATACCCGACAGATGTTTTTC
TRDJ3 | TRDV2 | TRDD3 | large | CACDTVGTGGYSWDTRQMFF | TGTGCCTGTGACACCGTCGGAACTGGGGGATACTCCTGGGACACCCGACAGATGTTTTTC
TRDJ2 | TRDV2 | TRDD3 | large | CACDTGGYLTAQLFF | TGTGCCTGTGACACTGGGGGATATTTGACAGCACAACTCTTCTTT
TRDJ2 | TRDV2 | TRDD3 | medium-sized | CACDTGGLTAQLFF | TGTGCCTGTGACACTGGGGGATTGACAGCACAACTCTTCTTT
TRDJ1 | TRDV2 | TRDD3 | medium-sized | CACDILGDTTDKLIF | TGTGCCTGTGACATACTGGGGGATACCACCGATAAACTCATCTTT
TRDJ3 | TRDV2 | TRDD3 | medium-sized | CACDWGIWDTRQMFF | TGTGCCTGTGACTGGGGGATATGGGACACCCGACAGATGTTTTTC
TRDJ3 | TRDV2 | TRDD3 | medium-sized | CACDVLGDWDTRQMFF | TGTGCCTGTGACGTACTGGGGGATTGGGACACCCGACAGATGTTTTTC
TRDJ2 | TRDV2 | TRDD3 | large | CACDGLGVVTAQLFF | TGTGCCTGTGACGGACTGGGGGTCGTAACAGCACAACTCTTCTTT
TRDJ2 | TRDV2 | TRDD3 | large | CACDSLLGIKPLTAQLFF | TGTGCCTGTGACTCCTTACTGGGGATAAAACCTTTGACAGCACAACTCTTCTTT
TRDJ2 | TRDV2 | TRDD3 | large | CACDKWGMTAQLFF | TGTGCCTGTGACAAATGGGGGATGACAGCACAACTCTTCTTT
TRDJ3 | TRDV2 | TRDD3 | medium-sized | CACDTVLGDTRRSWDTRQMFF | TGTGCCTGTGACACCGTACTGGGGGATACGCGAAGGTCCTGGGACACCCGACAGATGTTTTTC
TRDJ2 | TRDV2 | TRDD3 | large | CACDILGDTLTAQLFF | TGTGCCTGTGACATACTGGGGGATACTTTGACAGCACAACTCTTCTTT
TRDJ3 | TRDV2 | TRDD3 | medium-sized | CACDTVLGWDTRQMFF | TGTGCCTGTGACACCGTACTGGGGTGGGACACCCGACAGATGTTTTTC
TRDJ2 | TRDV2 | TRDD3 | large | CACDTWGITAQLFF | TGTGCCTGTGACACCTGGGGGATAACAGCACAACTCTTCTTT
TRDJ3 | TRDV2 | TRDD3 | large | CACDTWGIRGSSWDTRQMFF | TGTGCCTGTGACACCTGGGGGATACGAGGGAGCTCCTGGGACACCCGACAGATGTTTTTC
TRDJ3 | TRDV2 | TRDD3 | large | CACDTGGYWSWDTRQMFF | TGTGCCTGTGACACTGGGGGATACTGGTCCTGGGACACCCGACAGATGTTTTTC
TRDJ3 | TRDV2 | TRDD3 | large | CACDTGWGIRSWDTRQMFF | TGTGCCTGTGACACCGGATGGGGGATACGGTCCTGGGACACCCGACAGATGTTTTTC
TRDJ1 | TRDV2 | TRDD3 | hyperexpanded | CACDTWGIDKLIF | TGTGCCTGTGACACCTGGGGGATAGATAAACTCATCTTT
TRDJ3 | TRDV2 | TRDD3 | few | CACDGIHTWDTRQMFF | TGTGCCTGTGACGGGATACACACCTGGGACACCCGACAGATGTTTTTC
TRDJ3 | TRDV2 | TRDD3 | large | CACDFVLGDSSWDTRQMFF | TGTGCCTGTGACTTTGTACTGGGGGATAGCTCCTGGGACACCCGACAGATGTTTTTC
TRDJ3 | TRDV2 | TRDD3 | NA | CACDTWDTSLSWDTRQMFF | TGTGCCTGTGACACCTGGGATACGAGCCTCTCCTGGGACACCCGACAGATGTTTTTC
TRDJ2 | TRDV2 | TRDD3 | large | CACDYWGTAQLFF | TGTGCCTGTGACTACTGGGGGACAGCACAACTCTTCTTT
TRDJ3 | TRDV2 | NA | NA | CACDTAGTSSWDTRQMFF | TGTGCCTGTGACACCGCGGGGACTAGCTCCTGGGACACCCGACAGATGTTTTTC
TRDJ1 | TRDV2 | NA | large | CACDPIRTDKLIF | TGTGCCTGTGACCCGATACGCACCGATAAACTCATCTTT
TRDJ3 | TRDV2 | TRDD3 | large | CACDTGGYSSWDTRQMFF | TGTGCCTGTGACACTGGGGGATACTCCTCCTGGGACACCCGACAGATGTTTTTC
TRDJ2 | TRDV2 | TRDD3 | medium-sized | CACDTLGDTLTAQLFF | TGTGCCTGTGACACACTGGGGGATACGTTGACAGCACAACTCTTCTTT
TRDJ3 | TRDV2 | TRDD3 | medium-sized | CACDYWGIWDTRQMFF | TGTGCCTGTGACTACTGGGGGATTTGGGACACCCGACAGATGTTTTTC
TRDJ3 | TRDV2 | NA | NA | CACDTIQSSWDTRQMFF | TGTGCCTGTGACACGATACAAAGCTCCTGGGACACCCGACAGATGTTTTTC